A single sample is the source of the 15 T cell receptor beta chains below, sequenced in a study of monozygotic twins with inflammatory bowel disease. TCRdb processed the 5' RACE reads again and assigns one entry to each CDR3 protein, with no DNA. Its table records roughly 150,000 distinct CDR3 sequences. Sequencing input: blood. These receptors all stem from a human donor with ulcerative colitis or Crohn's disease, or a healthy co-twin of an affected twin (not recorded which).

The gene calls are TRBV20-1 and TRBJ1-2; no DNA is available, so the TRBD1 call from TCRdb remains unchecked. Germline CDR1 and CDR2: DFQATT and SNEGSKA (reference sequence). The length of the CDR3 is 12 residues. The CDR3 loop is CSASKGDYGYTF.

V gene TRBV18 combines with J gene TRBJ2-7; no DNA is available, so the TRBD2 call from TCRdb remains unchecked. Germline CDR1 reads KGHSH; CDR2 reads LQKENI. There are 15 residues in the CDR3. This chain's CDR3 is CASSPTTSGRAEQYF.

The chain combines TRBV11-2 with TRBJ2-7; no DNA is available, so the TRBD2 call from TCRdb remains unchecked. The length of the CDR3 is 14 residues. Germline V gene data show CDR1 as SGHAT and CDR2 as FQNNGV. The CDR3 reads CASSFSGRAHEQYF.

The chain joins TRBV7-2 to TRBJ2-7; without DNA, the TCRdb call of TRBD1 cannot be checked. CDR1 is SGHTA, CDR2 FQGNSA, per germline. The CDR3 covers 13 residues. CDR3 sequence reads: CASSRQGGDEQYF.

The gene calls are TRBV9 and TRBJ1-5; TCRdb designates TRBD1, a call that cannot be tested without DNA. The CDR3 contains 15 residues. CDR1 is SGDLS, CDR2 YYNGEE, per germline. CDR3 protein: CASSLRGTGDQPQHF. Using reference TRBV9 and TRBJ1-5 for the parts outside the CDR3, the full variable domain is DSGVTQTPKHLITATGQRVTLRCSPRSGDLSVYWYQQSLDQGLQFLIQYYNGEERAKGNILERFSAQQFPDLHSELNLSSLELGDSALYFCASSLRGTGDQPQHFGDGTRLSIL.

V gene TRBV5-4 combines with J gene TRBJ2-6. Germline loops: CDR1 SGHNT, CDR2 YYREEE (reference sequence). CDR3 size: 15 residues. The CDR3 loop is CASSGQDSGANVLTF. Combining the CDR3 with reference TRBV5-4 and TRBJ2-6 gives the whole variable domain ETGVTQSPTHLIKTRGQQVTLRCSSQSGHNTVSWYQQALGQGPQFIFQYYREEENGRGNFPPRFSGLQFPNYSSELNVNALELDDSALYLCASSGQDSGANVLTFGAGSRLTVL.

The chain has TRBV7-2 and TRBJ1-1. The germline V gene has CDR1 SGHTA and CDR2 FQGNSA. The CDR3 runs 14 residues. CDR3 loop: CASSLSGVNTEAFF.

The chain uses TRBV28 and TRBJ1-6. In germline, CDR1 is MDHEN, CDR2 SYDVKM. The CDR3 is made up of 16 amino acids. CDR3 region: CASSSPGSSYNSPLHF.

This sequence joins TRBV25-1 and TRBJ1-4; TCRdb indicates TRBD1, and absent DNA this call remains unverified. Germline values: CDR1 MGHDK, CDR2 SYGVNS. The CDR3 is 15 residues long. CDR3 loop: CASSDTRKGGEKLFF.

The rearrangement uses TRBV20-1 and TRBJ2-5; TCRdb names TRBD1, which stays unverified in the absence of DNA. Germline V CDR1 and CDR2: DFQATT, SNEGSKA (reference sequence). This CDR3 region has 15 residues. The CDR3 region is CSAAPFDRAQETQYF.

J is TRBJ2-7 and V is TRBV7-6; checking the TCRdb D call of TRBD2 is not possible without DNA. The CDR3 sequence is 14 residues long. Germline CDR1 SGHVS, CDR2 FNYEAQ. The CDR3 loop reads CASSLDYSSYEQYF. Combining the CDR3 with reference TRBV7-6 and TRBJ2-7 gives the whole variable domain GAGVSQSPRYKVTKRGQDVALRCDPISGHVSLYWYRQALGQGPEFLTYFNYEAQQDKSGLPNDRFSAERPEGSISTLTIQRTEQRDSAMYRCASSLDYSSYEQYFGPGTRLTVT.

V and J are TRBV14 and TRBJ2-1; TCRdb picks TRBD1, but there is no DNA to check that call. Germline CDR1 and CDR2: SGHDN and FVKESK. This CDR3 has 16 amino acids. The CDR3 sequence: CASSQDWTGGRNEQFF.

The CDR3 here is CASSRTSGPMSYNEQFF. The V gene is TRBV5-1, the J gene TRBJ2-1; TCRdb picks TRBD2, but there is no DNA to check that call. Germline V gene data show CDR1 as SGHRS and CDR2 as YFSETQ. The CDR3 spans 17 residues.

The chain uses TRBV11-3 and TRBJ2-1; the TCRdb call, TRBD2, lacks DNA for checking. Germline-derived CDR1 and CDR2 are SGHNT and YENEEA. The CDR3 has 18 residues. The CDR3 here is CASSLNIAGEPSGDEQFF.

The chain's CDR3 is CASSQGTSWNEQFF. The chain recombines TRBV19 with TRBJ2-1; absent DNA, TCRdb's TRBD2 call cannot be checked. Germline V gene data show CDR1 as LNHDA and CDR2 as SQIVND (reference sequence). This CDR3 has 14 amino acids. Together with reference TRBV19 and TRBJ2-1, the CDR3 gives the full variable domain: DGGITQSPKYLFRKEGQNVTLSCEQNLNHDAMYWYRQDPGQGLRLIYYSQIVNDFQKGDIAEGYSVSREKKESFPLTVTSAQKNPTAFYLCASSQGTSWNEQFFGPGTRLTVL.